This TCR beta chain is from a study of kidney transplant recipient with SARS-CoV-2 infection. TCRdb reanalysed the reads using MiXCR and keeps one entry per CDR3 protein. The sample holds 200,000 to 250,000 distinct CDR3 sequences, 25% to 35% seen once. This clonotype was counted at least ten times. Germline CDR1 and CDR2: SGHRS and YFSETQ. This CDR3 contains 15 residues. The V gene end was trimmed by 3 bases and the J gene end by 3 bases; junction bases not matched to a gene: 3. The chain links TRBV5-1 to TRBJ2-7; 13 bases match TRBD2. This clonotype was sampled from a male patient in his thirties who had COVID-19 and was a kidney transplant recipient. Some T cells may have originated in the graft donor. The sequenced sample was a blood sample, obtained at baseline and on roughly day 120 from a kidney transplant recipient. The CDR3 DNA follows: TGCGCCAGCAGCTCGGGGACTAGCGGGAACTACGAGCAGTACTTC. Translated, it gives CASSSGTSGNYEQYF.